These 19 T cell receptor beta chains originate from one sample sequenced in a study of CD8+ T cells in alopecia areata. Extracted from the samples, RNA was reverse transcribed into cDNA to serve as the sequencing template. The protocol was immunoSEQ multiplex PCR, while the TCRdb copy is restricted to in-frame clones and leaves out a portion. The data hold 150,000 to 200,000 clones, with less than 70% observed a single time. Treatment defined: oral pan-JAK inhibitor, 5-10 mg twice daily. The sequencing here drew on CD4+ T cells sorted from blood, taken at week 4, from a patient treated with tofacitinib. These receptors all stem from a human donor with alopecia areata.

The rearrangement links TRBV23-1 to TRBJ2-7; the match to TRBD2 covers 14 bases. TRBV23-1 is noted as an ORF with a role that remains uncertain. With 0 bases clipped from V and 6 bases from J, the junction kept 13 bases outside the gene matches. There are 19 residues in the CDR3. This CDR3 is CASSQSGTSGGCSDSEQYF. In nucleotides, the CDR3 is TGCGCCAGCAGTCAATCGGGGACTAGCGGGGGATGTAGTGATTCCGAGCAGTACTTC.

This sequence joins TRBV29-1 and TRBJ1-2; D not resolved. V was clipped by 4 bases and J by 8 bases, with 17 bases between them. This CDR3 contains 13 residues. Looked up from germline, CDR1 is SQVTM and CDR2 is ANQGSEA. The CDR3 DNA reads as TGCAGCGTTGCAACAGTGGCGTTAGGGGGCTACACCTTC. Amino acids: CSVATVALGGYTF. Looking up the rest from reference TRBV29-1 and TRBJ1-2 gives the full variable domain: SAVISQKPSRDICQRGTSLTIQCQVDSQVTMMFWYRQQPGQSLTLIATANQGSEATYESGFVIDKFPISRPNLTFSTLTVSNMSPEDSSIYLCSVATVALGGYTFGSGTRLTVV.

This clone has more than one count but fewer than ten. This chain links TRBV19 with TRBJ1-1, with TRBD1 identical over 7 bases. This CDR3 contains 13 residues. The germline CDR1 and CDR2 sequences are LNHDA and SQIVND (reference sequence). V shed 4 bases, J shed 4 bases, and the junction held 3 bases outside the gene matches. The CDR3: CASSTRQGTEAFF. The DNA for the CDR3 is TGTGCCAGTAGTACACGACAGGGCACTGAAGCTTTCTTT.

This clone was detected once. This rearrangement joins TRBV4-3 to TRBJ1-6, with D perhaps matching TRBD1 (6 bases). With 1 base removed from V and 7 bases from J, the gap between germline ends came to 17 bases. The CDR3 consists of 17 residues. CDR1 and CDR2 from the germline V gene are LGHNA and YSLEER. CDR3 amino acids: CASSQGTIQGPNSPLHF. DNA of the CDR3: TGCGCCAGCAGCCAAGGGACCATACAGGGCCCGAATTCACCCCTCCACTTT.

The chain joins TRBV27 to TRBJ2-1, with 15 bases matching TRBD2. V lost 4 bases and J lost 9; bases outside the gene matches: 4. This CDR3 has 15 amino acids. From germline, CDR1 is MNHEY and CDR2 SMNVEV (reference sequence). This CDR3 is CASSSGLAGGTEQFF. CDR3 nucleotide sequence: TGTGCCAGCAGTTCTGGACTAGCGGGGGGGACTGAGCAGTTCTTC.

This chain links TRBV27 with TRBJ1-2; D call uncertain. From germline, CDR1 is MNHEY and CDR2 SMNVEV (reference sequence). V lost 3 bases, J lost 2 bases, and 10 bases lay in between. This CDR3 spans 14 amino acids. The CDR3 loop reads CASSFQTENYGYTF. In DNA, the CDR3 is TGTGCCAGCAGTTTTCAGACTGAAAACTATGGCTACACCTTC.

This clone was counted only a few times. The gene calls are TRBV9 and TRBJ2-5; the match to TRBD1 covers 9 bases. CDR1 and CDR2 (germline): SGDLS, YYNGEE. The CDR3 spans 15 residues. J gave up 2 bases and V 0 bases, and 2 bases lay outside the gene matches. CDR3 loop: CASSVDRGRQETQYF. The CDR3 bases are TGTGCCAGCAGCGTAGACAGGGGGCGGCAAGAGACCCAGTACTTC.

This sequence joins TRBV13 and TRBJ1-6; D remains ambiguous. CDR1 and CDR2 (germline): PRHDT, FYEKMQ (reference sequence). Trimming removed 6 bases from V and 0 bases from J, with 9 bases in between. There are 15 residues in the CDR3. The CDR3 loop reads CASRLGSSYNSPLHF. The CDR3, as DNA: TGTGCCAGCAGACTAGGGAGCTCCTATAATTCACCCCTCCACTTT.

The J gene is TRBJ2-5, the V gene TRBV7-9; D is ambiguous. Trimming pared 2 bases from V and 5 bases from J, leaving 9 bases between. Germline lookup yields CDR1 SEHNR and CDR2 FQNEAQ (reference sequence). CDR3 length equals 13 residues. CDR3: CASSLFGLETQYF. The CDR3 bases are TGTGCCAGCAGCTTATTTGGGCTGGAGACCCAGTACTTC.

V is TRBV30 and J is TRBJ1-4; 8 positions agree with TRBD1. CDR3 length: 15 residues. Trimming removed 1 base from V and 4 bases from J; junction bases left unmatched: 5. Germline V lookup: CDR1 GTSNPN, CDR2 SVGIG (reference sequence). CDR3 DNA sequence: TGTGCCTGGAGTGCCAAACAGGGGGGTAATGAAAAACTGTTTTTT. Protein: CAWSAKQGGNEKLFF.

The rearrangement links TRBV27 to TRBJ2-5; 7 positions agree with TRBD1. J was trimmed by 2 bases and V by 5 bases; bases with no gene match: 5. The CDR3 runs to 14 residues. The germline CDR1 and CDR2 sequences are MNHEY and SMNVEV (reference sequence). The CDR3 DNA follows: TGTGCCAGCAGTGAAGGGGGCTGGCAAGAGACCCAGTACTTC. This sequence encodes CASSEGGWQETQYF.

The gene calls are TRBV10-2 and TRBJ2-3; D is perhaps TRBD1 or TRBD2 (6 bases each). The CDR3 length is 14 residues. V dropped 7 bases and J dropped 6 bases, with 17 bases sitting between them. Germline V gene sequence: CDR1 WSHSY, CDR2 SAAADI. As DNA, the CDR3 is TGCGCCAGCAATCAAGGGGGGCCGGGGGATACGCAGTATTTT. It codes for CASNQGGPGDTQYF.

The J gene is TRBJ2-6, the V gene TRBV7-9, with D possibly TRBD2 on 5 matching bases. The V end was cut by 3 bases, the J end by 10 bases, with 7 bases between. Germline V gives CDR1 SEHNR, CDR2 FQNEAQ (reference sequence). The CDR3 spans 12 residues. The DNA for the CDR3 is TGTGCCAGCAGCTTCGGGGTTAACGTCCTGACTTTC. Translation: CASSFGVNVLTF.

The V and J genes are TRBV7-2 and TRBJ2-7; 9 bases line up with TRBD1. Germline V CDR1 and CDR2: SGHTA, FQGNSA. This CDR3 has 13 residues. Trimming cost V 2 bases and J 6 bases; bases outside gene matches: 2. The CDR3 DNA reads as TGTGCCAGCAGCTTACGACAGGGGGGCGAGCAGTACTTC. It specifies CASSLRQGGEQYF.

The J gene is TRBJ2-7, the V gene TRBV29-1; D remains ambiguous. The V and J ends lost 6 bases and 2 bases respectively, with 11 bases between them. The CDR3 is 12 amino acids. Germline CDR1 is SQVTM and CDR2 is ANQGSEA. The CDR3: CSVSDGAYEQYF. The DNA of the CDR3 is TGCAGCGTGTCGGACGGCGCCTACGAGCAGTACTTC.

The chain carries TRBV11-2 and TRBJ2-7, with 7 bases fitting TRBD1. V was pared by 5 bases and J by 6 bases, with 4 bases of the junction left unmatched. The CDR3 is made up of 12 amino acids. CDR1 SGHAT and CDR2 FQNNGV come from the germline V gene. CDR3 sequence: CASSLPGGEQYF. The CDR3 DNA follows: TGTGCCAGCAGCCTCCCAGGGGGCGAGCAGTACTTC.

The CDR3 region is CSGGANSPSEQYF. The DNA of the CDR3 is TGCAGCGGAGGTGCCAACTCACCTTCCGAGCAGTACTTC. This chain links TRBV29-1 with TRBJ2-7, with D unresolved. Germline V gene sequence: CDR1 SQVTM, CDR2 ANQGSEA. This CDR3 has 13 amino acids. The germline V and J ends were trimmed by 7 bases and 6 bases, with 19 bases remaining between them.

The genes are TRBV25-1 and TRBJ2-5; no firm D call. Germline V gene data show CDR1 as MGHDK and CDR2 as SYGVNS. V was clipped by 3 bases and J by 1 base, with 12 bases between them. The CDR3 totals 15 residues. CDR3 in DNA: TGTGCCAGCAGTGACCCTACGCCTTTCCAAGAGACCCAGTACTTC. This gives the protein CASSDPTPFQETQYF.

V gene TRBV4-2 combines with J gene TRBJ1-5; the D gene is possibly TRBD1 (5 bases). V lost 1 base and J 4 bases, leaving 8 bases between the germline ends. The CDR3 has 14 amino acids. CDR1 LGHNA and CDR2 YNFKEQ come from the germline V gene. Here the CDR3 reads CASSQGEGNQPQHF. DNA for the CDR3: TGTGCCAGCAGCCAAGGGGAGGGGAATCAGCCCCAGCATTTT.